This T cell receptor beta chain was captured in a study of regulatory T cells in long-lasting Graves disease. Across the whole study: Those Graves' patients who were newly diagnosed had been on antithyroid drugs under 3 months.

With V trimmed by 2 bases and J by 4 bases, 9 bases remained unmatched. The CDR3 runs 16 residues. The sample's time point: newly diagnosed GD, antithyroid drugs for less than 3 months. Construction of the TCR library relied on RNA isolated from PBMCs. It was an endocrinology department in Xi'an, China, that provided the patients. This clonotype was recorded at least ten times. Construction of TCR beta libraries relied on iRepertoire HTBI primers and on Arm-PCR targeting CDR3 regions. TCRdb reanalysed the multiplex PCR reads using MiXCR and keeps one entry per CDR3 protein. The table shows 350,000 to 550,000 distinct CDR3 sequences, with 14% occurring only once. The sample was also reused in another study, on T cells in Graves' hyperthyroidism and ophthalmopathy. From that second work: Most clonotypes that expanded in the thyroid above 0.001 also showed up in blood.

This TCR was recovered from a woman in her forties or fifties with Graves disease. The chain recombines TRBV12-3 or TRBV12-4 with TRBJ2-7; 9 positions match TRBD2. Specimen: peripheral blood mononuclear cells (PBMCs), collected at new diagnosis, from a patient treated with antithyroid drugs. CDR3 loop: CASSLWLAGNLYEQYF. In DNA, the CDR3 is TGTGCCAGCAGTTTATGGCTAGCGGGAAATTTGTACGAGCAGTACTTC.